This T cell receptor (beta chain) was recovered during a study of shared clonotypes between healthy human individuals (dated by TCRdb to 2020 to 2022). At the level of the whole study: The cohort included three men and a couple of women between 18 and 49 years of age. For each donor, three plates each were used for CD4 naive and CD4 memory, two plates were used for CD8 naive, and one plate was used for CD8 memory. Per donor, leukapheresis produced somewhere between about 0.8 and 9 billion PBMCs. To increase sequencing depth and limit assay-specific biases, TCR repertoire library preparation and sequencing were carried out by different laboratories using diverse techniques. To estimate repertoire size and how much clonotypes are shared between individuals, the study performed deep sequencing of blood TCR repertoires from roughly five healthy adults. Points the paper makes about the study in general: Because the study included only a small number of donors, the genetic and exposure-history diversity represented was limited. Pairwise subsampling indicated that sequencing depth was expected to affect the degree of clonotype sharing among donors. Approximately 5% of naive CD4, 3.5% of naive CD8, roughly 2.4% of memory CD4, and over 0.35% of memory CD8 clonotypes were shared across several donors. Even with the large sequencing depth, rarefaction of the sorted-subset datasets indicated that sequencing was incomplete. Higher generation probabilities were observed for clonotypes shared by all four sorted-subset donors than for non-shared clonotypes. Naive subsets generally had larger estimated clonotype richness than memory subsets. Sampling was limited to blood, and TCR repertoires in tissue likely differ from TCR repertoires in blood.

A remark on this clone: The target of this receptor is not known. Base qualities are not recorded, but no much larger clone differs from it by a single base.

Using the deep immunoSEQ assay, multiplex PCR amplified TCR CDR3 regions from genomic DNA. Extracted genomic DNA from each cell subset was spread evenly across all wells of several immunoSEQ 96-well plates, with each plate serving as a replicate. Each replicate PCR for sorted subsets received approximately 200 ng genomic DNA, equal to roughly 30,000 T cell genomes. Purified libraries were quantified with a Qubit 3.0 fluorometer, sized on a Bioanalyzer 2100, and re-quantified with the KAPA Library Quantification kit. Every immunoSEQ 96-well plate was sequenced on a separate single-read 150-cycle Illumina NextSeq 550 flow cell. For the original study's pipeline: The immunoSEQ output contained only junctional sequences without quality scores, so filtering could not match that applied to full-length reads. Sequences were annotated with PyIR, a Python wrapper for IgBLAST v1.9, and V/J genes and CDR3 were assigned using IMGT germline references. Reads were filtered out if the reads had weak V/J assignments (E-value above 1e-6), no CDR3, stop codons, out-of-frame junctions, or ambiguous translated residues. A V3J clonotype was defined by an identical inferred V gene, J gene, and CDR3 amino acid sequence. Percentage overlap between repertoires was calculated by dividing the number of shared unique clonotypes by the size of the smaller repertoire. Repertoire richness was assessed with RTK rarefaction, the Chao1 estimator, and Recon v2.1 estimates of unobserved clonotypes. OLGA was used to compute generation probabilities for all TCRbeta clonotypes that the gDNA method yielded from several donors. The clones in this table, taken by TCRdb from immuneACCESS, are in-frame only. Not every clone is retained; where verified, under half of the shortfall comes from an unresolved V gene, and the cause of the rest is unknown. The D gene and trimming were derived from the DNA, and the V and J assignments and clone size from that table. The sample table contains 2 million to 2.5 million clones; only one count was recorded for almost 96% of them. The biggest ten clones account for more than 0.1% of the sample.

V loses 9 bases at its end and J loses 0 bases; junction bases beyond the gene matches: 3. The CDR3 measures 15 amino acids from cysteine to phenylalanine. Kept here is only the CDR3 DNA, which spans 45 bases and is read in frame from base 1. Via the germline V gene (reference sequence), CDR1 is LNHDA and CDR2 SQIVND. The donors were healthy, HIV-negative adults with no recently reported acute infections or vaccinations. Only Caucasian adults living in Nashville, Tennessee, USA were represented among the donors. Magnetic negative selection was used to enrich CD4+ T cells, after which naive cells were positively selected on CD45RA and the negative fraction became the memory subset. Blood was obtained by leukapheresis, after which PBMCs were separated by Ficoll-Histopaque density gradient centrifugation and cryopreserved in liquid nitrogen vapor phase. Purity and quantity of every magnetically sorted T cell population were checked by analytical flow cytometry. Each sorted fraction had its genomic DNA isolated and then quantified by UV absorbance on a Nanodrop 2000c.

This sequence originates from a young man in good health. The sequencing input was naive CD4+ T cells sorted from blood. According to the study, the label for this sample's cell subset or site signals: CD45RA+ positively selected. Recombination connected TRBV19 to TRBJ2-2; a stretch of 11 junction bases matches TRBD2. The CDR3 region reads CASGLAGSNTGELFF. The DNA reads TGTGCCAGCGGACTAGCGGGCTCGAACACCGGGGAGCTGTTTTTT.